This T cell receptor (beta chain) was captured in a study of shared clonotypes between healthy human individuals (dated by TCRdb to the early 2020s). Background on the whole study: Three men and two women, aged 18 to 49 years, made up the cohort. Each donor's leukapheresis produced roughly between roughly 0.85 and 10 billion PBMCs. For each donor, CD4 naive and CD4 memory were each run on three plates, CD8 naive on two plates, and CD8 memory on one plate. To increase sequencing depth and limit assay-specific biases, different laboratories used diverse techniques to prepare libraries and sequence TCR repertoires. To estimate repertoire size and how much clonotypes are shared between individuals, the study performed deep sequencing of blood TCR repertoires from a handful of healthy adults. General study outcomes and caveats: Rarefaction of sorted-subset datasets indicated incomplete sequencing despite the large sequencing depth. Sampling was restricted to blood, and TCR repertoires in tissue are likely to differ from TCR repertoires in blood. Compared with non-shared clonotypes, clonotypes shared by all four sorted-subset donors had higher generation probabilities. Pairwise subsampling indicated that sequencing depth was expected to affect the degree of clonotype sharing among donors. Sharing across a handful of donors was observed for roughly 5.4% of naive CD4, over 3% of naive CD8, around 2.5% of memory CD4, and less than 0.45% of memory CD8 clonotypes. The small number of donors limited the genetic and exposure-history diversity represented. Estimated clonotype richness was generally larger for naive than for memory subsets.

Taken from cysteine to phenylalanine, the CDR3 has 16 residues. The kept DNA is CDR3 alone, 48 bases in frame from the first base. The germline V and J ends show losses of 3 bases and 2 bases respectively, and no gene match explains 6 bases of the junction. Looking up the germline V gene yields CDR1 MNHNS and CDR2 SASEGT. A note on this clone: The antigen it recognizes is unknown. Per-nucleotide qualities are absent, and no much larger clonotype sits a single base away.

The donors were healthy, HIV-negative adults with no recently reported acute infections or vaccinations. All donors were Caucasian adults living in Nashville, Tennessee, USA. CD4+ T cells were enriched by magnetic negative selection, after which naive cells were positively selected on CD45RA and the negative fraction was taken as the memory subset. Blood was collected by leukapheresis, and PBMCs were isolated by Ficoll-Histopaque density gradient centrifugation and then cryopreserved in liquid nitrogen vapor phase. Purity and quantity of every magnetically sorted T cell population were checked by analytical flow cytometry. Each sorted fraction had its genomic DNA isolated and then quantified by UV absorbance on a Nanodrop 2000c. Using the deep immunoSEQ assay, multiplex PCR amplified TCR CDR3 regions from genomic DNA. For each cell subset, the extracted genomic DNA was distributed evenly across all wells of several immunoSEQ 96-well plates, and each plate served as one replicate. Each replicate PCR for sorted subsets received roughly 200 ng genomic DNA, equal to roughly 29,000 T cell genomes. Purified libraries were measured with a Qubit 3.0 fluorometer, size-checked on a Bioanalyzer 2100, and measured again with the KAPA Library Quantification kit. Every immunoSEQ 96-well plate was sequenced on a dedicated single-read 150-cycle Illumina NextSeq 550 flow cell. The authors' analysis ran thus. Because the immunoSEQ output included only junctional sequences and no quality scores, the filtering could not be the same as the filtering used for full-length reads. Sequences were annotated with PyIR, a Python wrapper for IgBLAST v1.9, using IMGT germline references to assign V/J genes and CDR3. Reads with weak V/J assignments (E-value above 1e-6), missing CDR3, stop codons, out-of-frame junctions, or ambiguous translated residues were removed. A V3J clonotype was defined by an identical inferred V gene, J gene, and CDR3 amino acid sequence. To compute the percentage overlap between repertoires, the number of shared unique clonotypes was divided by the size of the smaller repertoire. Three approaches were used to assess repertoire richness: RTK rarefaction, the Chao1 estimator, and Recon v2.1 estimates of unobserved clonotypes. OLGA was used to compute generation probabilities for all TCRbeta clonotypes that the gDNA method yielded from four donors. Imported from immuneACCESS, the table was reduced by TCRdb to in-frame sequences with V and J called. These copies leave out some clones; in studies compared against another copy, an unresolved V gene accounts for under half, and the cause of the remainder is not known. The V and J calls and clone size are taken from that table; D and trimming were inferred from the DNA. This sample gives roughly 2,300,000 clones in total; around 93% of them show up just once. The ten largest make up about 0.41% of the sample.

In this chain, TRBV6-1 is recombined with TRBJ2-7; 11 bases in the junction line up with TRBD2. Sequenced: naive CD4+ T cells from PBMCs. Per the publication, the cell subset or site label means: CD45RA+ positively selected. The sequence was obtained from a man between 18 and 35 years old in good health. Some clones in this sample may be carry-over from other donors' samples. The base sequence is TGTGCCAGCAGTGAGAAAGGGACTAGCGGAGCCTACGAGCAGTACTTC. Its product reads: CASSEKGTSGAYEQYF.